Sequencing of this TCR beta chain was carried out in a study of cytomegalovirus exposure and HLA in healthy donors (dated by TCRdb to 2015 to 2018). At the level of the whole study: An earlier analysis of some 600 of the donors reported over 250 Gb of sequence data and 117 million unique TCR beta sequences obtained from about 170 million T cells. An early release covering about 600 HLA-typed donors comprised 250 to 350 gigabases of sequencing data and some 79 million unique TCR sequences. The genetic ancestry cluster associated with self-reported Caucasian donors included 81% of the 300 to 400 genotyped donors. The study aimed to test whether cataloging public T cell receptors could reveal signatures of past pathogen exposure. The study used immunosequencing to profile the T cell repertoires of about 670 subjects and linked those repertoires to cytomegalovirus serostatus. In addition to the first cohort of roughly 670 subjects, a separate validation cohort of 100 to 150 different subjects was used. To predict cytomegalovirus infection status, the study combined high-throughput TCR immunosequencing, statistical association of individual TCRs with disease status, and machine learning. A later analysis re-examined previously published TCR beta repertoires from roughly 650 donors and added high-resolution HLA genotyping to investigate patterns of TCR occurrence. Rather than using new phenotypic data, the later analysis identified candidate immune exposures from TCR beta sequences and from how often those sequences occurred across donors. In an earlier analysis of around 540 of the donors, high-throughput TCR beta sequencing was used to judge whether each TCR beta V gene segment behaved as functional or pseudogenic. Donor age, sex, ethnicity and CMV serostatus were compiled alongside the repertoire data. In a later genetic analysis, genome-wide SNP genotypes for about 65% of the roughly 670 donors were used, and that subset was treated as a discovery cohort. All discovery cohort repertoires had been generated using a single sequencing platform. Both class I and class II loci were covered by HLA typing, at four-digit resolution. Typing coverage differed by locus: A, B, C, DRB1 and DQB1 were typed in roughly 620-630 donors, DQA1 in 522, DPA1 in over 600, and DPB1 in 472. A few DR-DQ haplotypes were treated as single units for association and clustering because of strong linkage in the cohort. On average, roughly 240,000 unique TCR beta nucleotide sequences were sequenced per donor among about 400 genotyped donors of the cohort, with approximately 18% of those sequences being non-productive. The research as a whole found: Broadly in line with IMGT annotations, most TCR beta V segments showed up in productive rearrangements about 87% or about 30% of the time in an earlier analysis of approximately 600 of the donors. For the cohort, immune exposure information was limited to CMV serostatus. HLA typing was unavailable for some donors at each locus, so association tests used only the typed subset. A later analysis found that most CMV-associated TCR beta chains appeared HLA-restricted, with HLA associations seemingly driven largely by CMV exposure. A group of highly shared sequence variants was considered likely to be a technical artifact of the sequencing pipeline. In both the original and validation cohorts, the classifier was reported to diagnose cytomegalovirus status with high specificity and sensitivity. While some public TCRs were present in many individuals, most TCR sequences turned up only very rarely across donors. In a later analysis, HLA-associated TCR beta chains showed more clonal expansion and lower generation probabilities than non-associated chains that were equally common. Only TCR beta chains were sequenced in this cohort, and the absence of alpha or paired-chain data limited detectable features. The 87-base-pair reads could not distinguish some IMGT-functional V segments, including TRBV6-2 and TRBV6-3, so those segments were excluded. Roughly uniform sequencing depth across donors was assumed in presence/absence analyses, although this assumption may not hold. V-gene and J-gene trimming of TCR beta chains was associated with a missense DCLRE1C variant in a later genetic analysis, and the association was replicated in an independent cohort. In a later analysis, several top co-occurrence clusters were reported to appear linked to parvovirus B19, influenza, CMV and Epstein-Barr virus. At a false discovery rate of 0.05, a later analysis linked about 16,000 TCR beta sequences to specific HLA alleles. A further reported finding was that TCR beta sequences accurately predicted the HLA-A and HLA-B alleles for most subjects in the first cohort. When HLA alleles, especially DR and DQ, strongly co-occurred, TCR associations were difficult to assign to individual alleles. A few of the identified cytomegalovirus-associated TCR beta chains were confirmed in vitro to be specific for cytomegalovirus antigens. Correlated functional status among segregating V segments might be attributable to linkage disequilibrium, but an unknown experimental factor could not be ruled out. It was suggested by the authors that the approach could potentially be generalized to other disease states and immunological phenotypes. A later genetic analysis reported fewer N-insertions in productive TCRs among donors in an Asian-associated ancestry cluster than the approximately 700-donor mean. In the study, 164 TCR beta chains were listed as associated with cytomegalovirus. A later analysis found that TCR association rates varied across HLA loci, with DRB1 alleles showing the most associated TCRs and HLA-C alleles the fewest. Because counts were too low, seventeen rarely observed V segments, including chromosome 9 orphons, were left out of the earlier analysis of over 550 of the donors.

The cohort consisted of approximately 670 healthy bone marrow donors. At the time of sampling, all cohort members were nominally healthy, though unrecorded immune exposures were likely present. The donor tested CMV seropositive, placing the donor among the 290 or so seropositive members of the cohort. A peripheral blood sample was collected from each donor, and TCR beta sequencing was performed on peripheral blood mononuclear cells. Genomic DNA was extracted from the blood cell samples with the Qiagen DNeasy Blood Extraction Kit. Preparation of the library involved the immunoSEQ multiplex PCR assay. The multiplex PCR relied on a mix of 60 forward primers for TCR Vbeta segments and 13 reverse primers for TCR Jbeta segments. A multiplex PCR assay on genomic DNA amplified the CDR3 region of rearranged TCR beta genes. On the Illumina HiSeq System, the amplified TCR beta libraries were sequenced as 87-base-pair reads. In the source study's methods: A later analysis tallied approximately 87 million unique TCR beta chains across the roughly 610 repertoires, and around 9.9 million of those chains were shared by two or more donors. Raw reads were error-corrected and collapsed into unique sequences by a nearest-neighbor algorithm in which closely related sequences were merged to remove PCR and sequencing errors. CDR3 sequences were aligned to IMGT reference sequences to assign V, D and J gene segments. For a sequence to be retained, at least a six-nucleotide match to both a V gene segment and a J gene segment was required. A rearrangement was called productive if the CDR3 had no stop codons and remained in frame with V and J, and every other rearrangement was called non-productive. CDR3 was defined by IMGT convention, running from the second conserved V-encoded cysteine to the conserved J-encoded phenylalanine. In an earlier analysis of just under 600 of the donors, sequences lacking an unambiguous match to a single V gene segment were excluded. An earlier analysis of 500 to 600 of the donors classified V segments as functional when productive rearrangements were above 56.7% and as segregating when the standard deviation between donors was above 5%. A statistical classification framework was built for diagnosing cytomegalovirus status from the catalog of TCR beta chain sequences. In a later analysis, V and J genes were assigned by comparing TCR nucleotide sequences against IMGT/GENE-DB human TR gene sequences. Using the TCRdist pipeline, a later analysis assigned CDR3 sequences along with most-parsimonious VDJ recombination scenarios. In a later analysis, every TCR beta chain was defined by the combination of its CDR3 amino acid sequence and its V-gene family, and reads without a unique V-gene family were dropped. A later analysis removed nearly 600 highly shared, low-generation-probability nucleotide sequences to deal with suspected cross-contamination and a sequencing artifact. For each public chain, a later analysis derived a clonal expansion index from normalized ranks of inferred template counts within each repertoire. Generation probabilities in a later analysis came from a VDJ recombination model fitted to out-of-frame rearrangements, and those results were checked against IGoR. In a later analysis, hypergeometric tests were used to score TCR-TCR, TCR-HLA and TCR-CMV co-occurrence, with a repertoire-size bias correction applied to TCR pairs. False discovery rates were estimated in a later analysis by permuting HLA or CMV assignments 20 times. In a later analysis, co-occurring TCRs were grouped with DBSCAN, and TCRdist sequence similarity was added when clustering was performed within HLA-allele-positive subsets. Repertoires with fewer than 30,000 or more than 120,000 public chains were left out of co-occurrence clustering, as were five repertoires with anomalous nucleotide sharing. TCRdb retrieved this table from immuneACCESS and kept in-frame rearrangements only. Not all clones are present; in checked studies, unresolved V genes account for under half, and no reason is known for the remainder. The V and J calls and clone size come from that table; D and trimming were worked out from the DNA. Across this sample there are over 100,000 clones, with about two thirds seen only once. More than 6% of the sample belongs to the ten largest clones.

Of note for this clone: Its target antigen remains unknown. Within one base of it there is no much larger clone, and no base qualities were kept.

From a lookup of the germline V gene (reference sequence), CDR1 and CDR2 are LNHNV and YYDKDF. Measured from the cysteine to the phenylalanine, the CDR3 is 12 residues long. Only the CDR3 DNA stays, 36 bases, in frame from base 1. V sheds 0 bases and J sheds 8 bases, leaving 7 bases between their ends. The clonotype was recovered from a man aged 35 to 55 in good health and CMV-seropositive. Recombination linked TRBV15 to TRBJ1-1; the D gene identity is not certain. Sequencing input: PBMCs. CDR3 sequence: CATSRERVEAFF. The nucleotide sequence is given as TGTGCCACCAGCAGAGAGAGGGTAGAAGCTTTCTTT.